The following is a TCR beta chain sequence with its context. Its antigen remains unknown. Adult Caucasians living in Nashville, Tennessee made up all of the donors. Memory CD4+ cells were the fraction left after CD45RA+ naive selection. CDR3 size: 15 residues. This sample stems from a study of shared clonotypes between healthy human individuals. Background on the study: Per donor, three plates held CD4 naive cells, three held CD4 memory, two held CD8 naive and one held CD8 memory. General study results and limits: Sampling covered blood only; tissue repertoires likely differ.

Libraries were prepared by immunoSEQ multiplex PCR; TCRdb keeps only in-frame clonotypes and omits some of them. The top ten hold about 0.38% of the sample, which has about 2.4 million clones, 90% to 95% seen once. This sequence joins TRBV21-1 and TRBJ2-7; TRBD1, the table's D call, lacks a check against the DNA. TRBV21-1 is annotated as a pseudogene. The sample consisted of naive CD4+ T cells from PBMCs. Stated subset: CD45RA+ positively selected. This sequence originates from a man aged 18 to 35 in good health. Some clones in this sample may be carry-over from other donors' samples. CDR3: CASSKVTAAGDEQYF. The CDR3 DNA reads as TGTGCCAGCAGCAAAGTGACAGCCGCCGGCGACGAGCAGTACTTC.